The rows below give T cell receptor beta chains drawn from one sample of a study of blood T cell repertoires in COVID-19. Libraries were prepared by immunoSEQ multiplex PCR; TCRdb keeps only in-frame clonotypes and omits some of them. The sample includes about 150,000 clones, approximately 84% of them seen just once. The sequencing input was peripheral blood. Receptors originate from a man between 65 and 85 years old with active or convalescent COVID-19. Both conserved end residues are part of each CDR3. A D gene is named only where the DNA matches it firmly. Where a row states a size, it is once, few, many or the class of an expanded clone; other rows omit it.

-,-,TRBV12-5,TRBJ2-1,TGTGCTAGTGGGACTGACGGGTTTTATGTAAACAATGAGCAGTTCTTC,CASGTDGFYVNNEQFF
-,-,TRBV18,TRBJ1-1,TGTGCCAGCTCACCCAGGGCCAGAGCGAACACTGAAGCTTTCTTT,CASSPRARANTEAFF
-,-,TRBV9,TRBJ2-5,TGTGCCAGCAGCGTAGGGGGGGTCGAAGAGACCCAGTACTTC,CASSVGGVEETQYF
-,TRBD2,TRBV5-1,TRBJ2-1,TGCGCCAGCAGCGACCGAGAGCGGGAGGGCCGCAATGAGCAGTTCTTC,CASSDREREGRNEQFF
-,-,TRBV11-2,TRBJ1-3,TGTGCCAGCAGCTCACCCCGACAGGAGAGCTCTGGAAACACCATATATTTT,CASSSPRQESSGNTIYF
-,TRBD1,TRBV18,TRBJ2-2,TGTGCCAGCTCACCACCGGGACAGGGCGGGACCGGGGAGCTGTTTTTT,CASSPPGQGGTGELFF
-,-,TRBV9,TRBJ2-2,TGTGCCAGCAGCGTAGATCAGGGAATGACCGGGGAGCTGTTTTTT,CASSVDQGMTGELFF
-,TRBD1,TRBV27,TRBJ1-6,TGTGCCAGCAGTCCACGACAGGGGGCAATAGGTTCACCCCTCCACTTT,CASSPRQGAIGSPLHF
-,-,TRBV7-2,TRBJ1-2,TGTGCCAGCAGCACCCCAGGATTCTCTTACTATGGCTACACCTTC,CASSTPGFSYYGYTF
-,TRBD1,TRBV18,TRBJ1-1,TGTGCCAGCTCACCACGTTTACAGGGGATCCACACTGAAGCTTTCTTT,CASSPRLQGIHTEAFF
few,-,TRBV7-8,TRBJ1-5,TGTGCCAGCACCCCGTGGGGGGGTCAGCCCCAGCATTTT,CASTPWGGQPQHF
-,TRBD1,TRBV7-2,TRBJ2-1,TGTGCCAGCAGCTCACAGACAGGGGTCCGGGGTGAGCAGTTCTTC,CASSSQTGVRGEQFF
-,-,TRBV6-5,TRBJ1-4,TGTGCCAGCAGTTCCCCCGGGACTACTAATGAAAAACTGTTTTTT,CASSSPGTTNEKLFF
-,-,TRBV9,TRBJ2-2,TGTGCCAGCAGCCCCGGGACTTCGAACACCGGGGAGCTGTTTTTT,CASSPGTSNTGELFF
-,-,TRBV5-5,TRBJ2-1,TGTGCCAGCCGCCTTACCCCCGGGAGTGAGCAGTTCTTC,CASRLTPGSEQFF
-,-,TRBV6-5,TRBJ2-7,TGTGCCAGCAGGCCCGACGGTACAGGGAACTACGAGCAGTACTTC,CASRPDGTGNYEQYF
-,-,TRBV7-9,TRBJ2-7,TGTGCCAGCAGCGGCCGGCAACAGCTACTCTACGAGCAGTACTTC,CASSGRQQLLYEQYF
-,-,TRBV7-9,TRBJ1-2,TGTGCCAGCAGCCAGGAAGGCTATGGCTACACCTTC,CASSQEGYGYTF
-,TRBD1,TRBV7-6,TRBJ2-1,TGTGCCAGCAGCCACAGGACAGGGAATGAGCAGTTCTTC,CASSHRTGNEQFF
-,TRBD1,TRBV25-1,TRBJ2-1,TGTGCCAGCAGGATCCGGGACAGGGGATTCGATGAGCAGTTCTTC,CASRIRDRGFDEQFF
once,TRBD1,TRBV15,TRBJ2-1,TGTGCCACCAGCAGAGAGGGTGGAAGGGGGCCTTACAATGAGCAGTTCTTC,CATSREGGRGPYNEQFF
-,TRBD2,TRBV7-6,TRBJ2-5,TGTGCCAGCAGCTCGACTAGCGGGGGGGCCGGGGGGACCCAGTACTTC,CASSSTSGGAGGTQYF
-,-,TRBV5-1,TRBJ1-3,TGCGCCAGCAGCTTGCAGGGAGGAAACACCATATATTTT,CASSLQGGNTIYF
-,-,TRBV6-2/TRBV6-3,TRBJ1-2,TGTGCCAGCAGTTACTCGAACGGCGGGAGAGGCTACACCTTC,CASSYSNGGRGYTF
-,-,TRBV5-1,TRBJ1-2,TGCGCCAGCAGCTTGAGGGACGGGAGAGAATATGGCTACACCTTC,CASSLRDGREYGYTF
-,TRBD2,TRBV24-1,TRBJ2-3,TGTGCCACCAGTGATTGGCCTAGCGGGAGGGATCTGGCAGATACGCAGTATTTT,CATSDWPSGRDLADTQYF
-,TRBD1,TRBV9,TRBJ1-2,TGTGCCAGCAGCGTAAGACAGGGGGATGGCTACACCTTC,CASSVRQGDGYTF
-,-,TRBV5-5,TRBJ1-3,TGTGCCAGCAGCTTGGGACAGAGCTCTGGAAACACCATATATTTT,CASSLGQSSGNTIYF
-,TRBD2,TRBV9,TRBJ2-2,TGTGCCAGCAGCGGGGCGGGAGTGTACACCGGGGAGCTGTTTTTT,CASSGAGVYTGELFF
-,-,TRBV18,TRBJ1-3,TGTGCCAGCTCACCACTTAGGGCCACAGGGAGCTCTGGAAACACCATATATTTT,CASSPLRATGSSGNTIYF
-,-,TRBV25-1,TRBJ2-7,TGTGCCAGCAGTGAATTCGATAGATGGGAGCAGTACTTC,CASSEFDRWEQYF
-,TRBD1,TRBV7-2,TRBJ2-1,TGTGCCAGCACCGGACCGGGACAGGGGTACAATGAGCAGTTCTTC,CASTGPGQGYNEQFF
-,-,TRBV27,TRBJ1-6,TGTGCCAGCAGTTTACGGGAAGTGATTTCACCCCTCCACTTT,CASSLREVISPLHF
-,TRBD1,TRBV9,TRBJ1-1,TGTGCCAGCAGCCTAGATTGGGACAGGGGGTTAACTGAAGCTTTCTTT,CASSLDWDRGLTEAFF
once,TRBD2,TRBV10-3,TRBJ2-1,TGTGCCATCAGGCGGACTAGCGGGGAATACAATGAGCAGTTCTTC,CAIRRTSGEYNEQFF
-,TRBD1,TRBV6-2/TRBV6-3,TRBJ1-5,TGTGCCAGCAGCCCGGACAGGGAAAGCAATCAGCCCCAGCATTTT,CASSPDRESNQPQHF
once,TRBD1,TRBV9,TRBJ2-3,TGTGCCAGCAGCGTAGGGACAGGGACGTCCACAGATACGCAGTATTTT,CASSVGTGTSTDTQYF
-,TRBD1,TRBV28,TRBJ2-5,TGTGCCACCTCCGGGACAGGGTTCGAGACCCAGTACTTC,CATSGTGFETQYF
-,-,TRBV7-6,TRBJ2-7,TGTGCCAGCAGCTTAACGGGATACGAGCAGTACTTC,CASSLTGYEQYF
-,TRBD1,TRBV2,TRBJ1-3,TGTGCCAGCAGGATAGACAGGGCCTCTGGAAACACCATATATTTT,CASRIDRASGNTIYF
once,-,TRBV5-1,TRBJ1-1,TGCGCCAGCAGCTTGATCGGAGACCCTAACACTGAAGCTTTCTTT,CASSLIGDPNTEAFF
once,TRBD1,TRBV24-1,TRBJ2-2,TGTGCCACCAGTGCCCCCGGACAGGGGAATGGATTGGACACCGGGGAGCTGTTTTTT,CATSAPGQGNGLDTGELFF
-,TRBD2,TRBV5-5,TRBJ2-1,TGTGCCAGCAGCTTATTTAGCGGGTCCTACAATGAGCAGTTCTTC,CASSLFSGSYNEQFF
-,TRBD1,TRBV7-2,TRBJ1-1,TGTGCCAGCAGCCTCTTTGGGACAGGGAACACTGAAGCTTTCTTT,CASSLFGTGNTEAFF
few,TRBD2,TRBV24-1,TRBJ2-1,TGTGCCACCAGTGAGACTAGCGGGAACTACAATGAGCAGTTCTTC,CATSETSGNYNEQFF
-,-,TRBV15,TRBJ1-1,TGTGCCACCAGCAGAACAGACAGGCCTGAAGCTTTCTTT,CATSRTDRPEAFF
once,-,TRBV18,TRBJ1-1,TGTGCCAGCTCGCTGGCGGTTCAGGGTTATACTGAAGCTTTCTTT,CASSLAVQGYTEAFF
-,TRBD1,TRBV7-3,TRBJ2-7,TGTGCCAGCAGCTCAGGGGGCGAGCAGTACTTC,CASSSGGEQYF
-,TRBD1,TRBV5-5,TRBJ1-5,TGTGCCAGCAGCTTCAGGGGGCTCGGCAATCAGCCCCAGCATTTT,CASSFRGLGNQPQHF
-,-,TRBV7-3,TRBJ2-1,TGTGCCAGCAGCTTAGTCGGTTGGGCCGGGGGTGAGCAGTTCTTC,CASSLVGWAGGEQFF
-,-,TRBV29-1,TRBJ2-6,TGCAGCGTTGGGGGCGGTGGGGCCAACGTCCTGACTTTC,CSVGGGGANVLTF
medium-sized,-,TRBV27,TRBJ2-3,TGTGCCAGCAGTCTGGGACACCCTAGCACAGATACGCAGTATTTT,CASSLGHPSTDTQYF
-,TRBD1,TRBV2,TRBJ2-7,TGTGCCAGCAGTGGGGGGGACAGGGGGAATTCGAAACTAACCTACGAGCAGTACTTC,CASSGGDRGNSKLTYEQYF
-,TRBD2,TRBV7-8,TRBJ2-2,TGTGCCAGCAGCTTATTTGATCAGCGGGAGCGGGCCGGGGAGCTGTTTTTT,CASSLFDQRERAGELFF
few,-,TRBV29-1,TRBJ2-1,TGCAGCGTTGGTGGGCCGGGGAGGAACAATGAGCAGTTCTTC,CSVGGPGRNNEQFF
-,-,TRBV15,TRBJ1-2,TGTGCCACCAGCACGTTGGACGGGACTACCGCAAACTATGGCTACACCTTC,CATSTLDGTTANYGYTF
-,-,TRBV7-9,TRBJ1-5,TGTGCCAGCAGCTTAGAGGGAGACCATCAGCCCCAGCATTTT,CASSLEGDHQPQHF
-,-,TRBV20-1,TRBJ1-3,TGCAGTGCTAGTAACTTCGTCTCTGGAAACACCATATATTTT,CSASNFVSGNTIYF
-,-,TRBV15,TRBJ1-2,TGTGCCACCAGCAGAGGGGGCTCTAACTATGGCTACACCTTC,CATSRGGSNYGYTF
-,-,TRBV25-1,TRBJ2-5,TGTGCCAGCAGTGTCCAACTCGAGACCCAGTACTTC,CASSVQLETQYF